These 20 T cell receptor beta chains share one sample of origin, sequenced in a study of cytomegalovirus exposure and HLA in healthy donors. The PCR ran on 60 Vbeta and 13 Jbeta primers. Assay: immunoSEQ multiplex PCR; the TCRdb copy retains only in-frame clones and omits some. The sample carries 120,000 or so clones, around four fifths recorded once. Sequenced sample: PBMCs. The receptors derive from a woman between 35 and 50 years old in good health and CMV-seropositive.

This clone was counted only a few times. This chain uses TRBV27 with TRBJ2-1; possible D gene TRBD2, 6 bases. This CDR3 is built from 13 residues. Germline loops: CDR1 MNHEY, CDR2 SMNVEV (reference sequence). The V end lost 3 bases, the J end lost 7 bases, and 10 bases lay between the germline ends. The CDR3: CASSLGRSNEQFF. The CDR3, as DNA: TGTGCCAGCAGTTTGGGGAGGTCGAATGAGCAGTTCTTC.

The chain employs TRBV2 and TRBJ2-7; 12 bases map to TRBD1. The CDR3 runs to 15 residues. CDR1 and CDR2 from the germline V gene are SNHLY and FYNNEI. Germline trimming cut 7 bases from V and 6 bases from J; bases unmatched to any gene: 10. The CDR3 spells CASKVWRDRGLEQYF. CDR3 DNA sequence: TGTGCCAGCAAGGTGTGGAGGGACAGGGGGCTCGAGCAGTACTTC.

The chain recombines TRBV6-6 with TRBJ1-5, with D perhaps matching TRBD1 (5 bases). V lost 1 base and J 4 bases, leaving 11 bases between the germline ends. CDR3 length: 15 residues. Germline V gives CDR1 MNHNY, CDR2 SVGAGI (reference sequence). The CDR3 DNA reads as TGTGCCAGCAGTTACTTCAGGGTAGTGAATCAGCCCCAGCATTTT. Translated, it gives CASSYFRVVNQPQHF.

The chain uses TRBV6-6 and TRBJ2-1, with TRBD2 identical over 10 bases. Germline loops: CDR1 MNHNY, CDR2 SVGAGI (reference sequence). The CDR3 covers 15 residues. V lost 0 bases and J lost 9; bases outside the gene matches: 5. CDR3 coding DNA: TGTGCCAGCAGTTACTCTTCTAGCGGGAGAGGTGAGCAGTTCTTC. This gives the protein CASSYSSSGRGEQFF.

The chain links TRBV5-1 to TRBJ1-1; 8 bases match TRBD1. The junction had 5 bases not matched to a gene; V was cut back by 4 bases and J by 3 bases. The CDR3 is 14 residues long. The germline CDR1 and CDR2 sequences are SGHRS and YFSETQ. The CDR3 sequence: CASSPGQGYTEAFF. The CDR3 DNA sequence: TGCGCCAGCAGCCCAGGACAGGGTTACACTGAAGCTTTCTTT. Together with reference TRBV5-1 and TRBJ1-1, the CDR3 gives the full variable domain: KAGVTQTPRYLIKTRGQQVTLSCSPISGHRSVSWYQQTPGQGLQFLFEYFSETQRNKGNFPGRFSGRQFSNSRSEMNVSTLELGDSALYLCASSPGQGYTEAFFGQGTRLTVV.

This clone occurred a few times. As DNA, the CDR3 is TGTGCCAGCGTGATGAACACTGAAGCTTTCTTT. It translates to CASVMNTEAFF. The V and J genes are TRBV10-3 and TRBJ1-1, with no clear D. The length of the CDR3 is 11 residues. From germline, CDR1 is ENHRY and CDR2 SYGVKD. The V end was cut by 10 bases, the J end by 0 bases, with 6 bases between.

The CDR3 coding sequence is TGCGCCAGCAGCCTTCGGGGTAGCGGGACCGGGGAGCTGTTTTTT. This sequence encodes CASSLRGSGTGELFF. This chain joins TRBV4-1 and TRBJ2-2; 7 bases fit TRBD2. V lost 4 bases to trimming and J lost 5 bases; unmatched junction nucleotides: 7. Germline values: CDR1 MGHRA, CDR2 YSYEKL. This CDR3 region has 15 residues.

The chain joins TRBV5-5 to TRBJ1-5; 8 positions agree with TRBD1. V gave up 2 bases and J gave up 3 bases; unmatched junction bases: 7. In germline, CDR1 is SGHKS, CDR2 YYEKEE (reference sequence). There are 16 residues in the CDR3. The CDR3 DNA reads TGTGCCAGCAGCTTTCGGACAGGGCTGATCAATCAGCCCCAGCATTTT. Amino acids: CASSFRTGLINQPQHF.

The chain links TRBV2 to TRBJ1-5; D not resolved. V was pared by 4 bases and J by 5 bases, with 6 bases between. CDR1 and CDR2 (germline): SNHLY, FYNNEI. This CDR3 comprises 12 residues. This CDR3 reads CASSVSDQPQHF. DNA of the CDR3: TGTGCCAGCAGTGTCAGCGATCAGCCCCAGCATTTT.

The rearrangement uses TRBV11-2 and TRBJ1-5; D may be TRBD1 (5 bases). The germline V gene encodes CDR1 SGHAT and CDR2 FQNNGV. CDR3 length equals 13 residues. With 2 bases removed from V and 6 bases from J, the gap between germline ends came to 8 bases. The CDR3 bases are TGTGCCAGCAGCTTAAGGGGTGGTCAGCCCCAGCATTTT. This translates into CASSLRGGQPQHF. Drawing the rest from reference TRBV11-2 and TRBJ1-5, the complete variable domain is EAGVAQSPRYKIIEKRQSVAFWCNPISGHATLYWYQQILGQGPKLLIQFQNNGVVDDSQLPKDRFSAERLKGVDSTLKIQPAKLEDSAVYLCASSLRGGQPQHFGDGTRLSIL.

Regarding this clone: This same CDR3 is encoded by further DNA sequences in the sample. The V and J genes are TRBV9 and TRBJ2-1; D is uncertain. Germline CDR1 SGDLS, CDR2 YYNGEE. V lost 0 bases and J 4 bases, leaving 5 bases between the germline ends. The CDR3 totals 13 residues. Here the CDR3 reads CASSVASYNEQFF. In DNA, the CDR3 is TGTGCCAGCAGCGTAGCGAGTTACAATGAGCAGTTCTTC.

The chain joins TRBV9 to TRBJ2-1, with a weak D call TRBD1 (6 bases). CDR1 is SGDLS and CDR2 is YYNGEE in the germline V gene. The CDR3 runs to 15 residues. Trimming removed 1 base from V and 1 base from J, with 9 bases in between. The CDR3 DNA follows: TGTGCCAGCAGCGTAACAGGGAATTCCTACAATGAGCAGTTCTTC. Protein product: CASSVTGNSYNEQFF.

The chain is built from TRBV7-9 and TRBJ1-1; D is uncertain. The germline V and J ends were trimmed by 10 bases and 2 bases, with 5 bases remaining between them. The CDR3 totals 10 residues. The V gene's germline CDR1 is SEHNR and CDR2 FQNEAQ (reference sequence). The CDR3 bases are TGTGCCACAACAAACACTGAAGCTTTCTTT. It codes for CATTNTEAFF.

This chain joins TRBV19 and TRBJ1-1; D might be TRBD1 (5 bases). Trimming shortened V by 5 bases and J by 0 bases, and 13 bases separated the two germline ends. This CDR3 region has 15 residues. From germline, CDR1 is LNHDA and CDR2 SQIVND (reference sequence). The DNA for the CDR3 is TGTGCCAGTAGTGGATCGGACATAGTGAACACTGAAGCTTTCTTT. This gives the protein CASSGSDIVNTEAFF.

This rearrangement joins TRBV28 to TRBJ2-7; the match to TRBD2 covers 13 bases. Germline loops: CDR1 MDHEN, CDR2 SYDVKM. The CDR3 length is 17 residues. The trim removed 3 bases at V and 2 bases at J, leaving 7 bases unmatched. The CDR3 loop is CASSLWIGTSGTYEQYF. CDR3 nucleotide sequence: TGTGCCAGCAGTTTGTGGATCGGGACTAGCGGGACCTACGAGCAGTACTTC.

V gene TRBV7-9 combines with J gene TRBJ1-2; D ambiguous. The CDR3 spans 13 residues. Germline V lookup: CDR1 SEHNR, CDR2 FQNEAQ (reference sequence). The ends were cut back, 4 bases at V and 4 bases at J, with 10 bases in the middle. CDR3 nucleotide sequence: TGTGCCAGCAGCTCCGGGGAGGGCTATGGCTACACCTTC. Encoded protein: CASSSGEGYGYTF.

The chain recombines TRBV7-2 with TRBJ2-1, with D possibly matching TRBD2 (6 bases). CDR3 size: 14 residues. The V gene lost 3 bases and the J gene lost 9 bases, with 15 bases spanning the gap. Germline-derived CDR1 and CDR2 are SGHTA and FQGNSA. In DNA form, the CDR3 reads TGTGCCAGCAGCTTCGGGAGTACAAATACTGAGCAGTTCTTC. This translates into CASSFGSTNTEQFF.

The chain uses TRBV9 and TRBJ2-7; perhaps TRBD2 as D (6 bases). The length of the CDR3 is 15 residues. Trimming took 4 bases from V and 0 from J, leaving 14 bases between them. Looked up from germline, CDR1 is SGDLS and CDR2 is YYNGEE. The CDR3 spells CASSPSGLSSYEQYF. Here the CDR3 DNA reads TGTGCCAGCAGCCCGTCGGGACTGAGCTCCTACGAGCAGTACTTC.

The rearrangement uses TRBV19 and TRBJ2-7; 8 nucleotides line up with TRBD2. Germline V gives CDR1 LNHDA, CDR2 SQIVND (reference sequence). Germline trimming cut 7 bases from V and 0 bases from J; bases unmatched to any gene: 8. The CDR3 length is 15 residues. This chain's CDR3 is CASTRRSGSSYEQYF. The CDR3, as DNA: TGTGCCAGTACCCGACGGAGCGGGAGCTCCTACGAGCAGTACTTC.

The gene calls are TRBV7-2 and TRBJ2-2, with TRBD2 matching 16 bases. Germline V gives CDR1 SGHTA, CDR2 FQGNSA. J was trimmed by 9 bases and V by 6 bases; bases with no gene match: 10. CDR3 size: 17 residues. CDR3 amino acids: CASRSGTSGRGRWELFF. The DNA for the CDR3 is TGTGCCAGCAGATCGGGGACTAGCGGGAGGGGAAGGTGGGAGCTGTTTTTT.